These 10 T cell receptor beta chains came from one sample sequenced in a study of shared clonotypes between healthy human individuals. The assay was immunoSEQ multiplex PCR, and TCRdb's table has in-frame clones only and misses some. The table records about 2.3 million clones, just under 95% of them present only once. The sample was naive CD4+ T cells from PBMCs. Subset given: CD45RA+ positively selected. These receptors came from a man between 18 and 29 years old in good health. Some clones in this sample may be carry-over from other donors' samples.

A note on this clone: The sample holds other DNA sequences that translate to the same CDR3. The chain's CDR3 is CAWSRGTSTDTQYF. The CDR3 DNA reads as TGTGCCTGGAGTAGGGGAACAAGCACAGATACGCAGTATTTT. The chain has TRBV30 and TRBJ2-3; D perhaps matches TRBD1 (5 bases). The CDR3 extends over 14 amino acids. Per the germline V gene, CDR1 is GTSNPN and CDR2 is SVGIG (reference sequence). Trimming took off 2 bases at V and 0 bases at J, with 9 bases between the two ends.

The rearrangement uses TRBV5-4 and TRBJ1-2; 7 bases are a match to TRBD1. The CDR3 consists of 14 residues. Germline V lookup: CDR1 SGHNT, CDR2 YYREEE (reference sequence). V lost 4 bases, J lost 2 bases, and 5 bases stayed unmatched. The CDR3 sequence is CASSRPDRNYGYTF. The CDR3 DNA reads TGTGCCAGCAGCCGGCCGGACAGGAACTATGGCTACACCTTC.

V usage is TRBV4-1 and J usage is TRBJ1-2; D remains unclear. The CDR3 is 12 amino acids. The germline V and J ends were trimmed by 6 bases and 5 bases, with 10 bases remaining between them. The germline gives CDR1 MGHRA, CDR2 YSYEKL. CDR3 loop: CASSEGGYGYTF. CDR3 coding DNA: TGCGCCAGCAGTGAGGGAGGGTATGGCTACACCTTC.

The genes are TRBV7-2 and TRBJ2-7; 15 bases are a match to TRBD2. The CDR3 loop spans 18 amino acids. J was trimmed by 2 bases and V by 4 bases; bases with no gene match: 9. Germline V gene lookup returns CDR1 SGHTA and CDR2 FQGNSA. The CDR3 sequence is CASSSIRGLAGGPYEQYF. The CDR3 DNA follows: TGTGCCAGCAGCTCCATCCGTGGACTAGCGGGAGGGCCCTACGAGCAGTACTTC. Based on the CDR3 plus reference TRBV7-2 and TRBJ2-7, the full variable domain is GAGVSQSPSNKVTEKGKDVELRCDPISGHTALYWYRQSLGQGLEFLIYFQGNSAPDKSGLPSDRFSAERTGGSVSTLTIQRTQQEDSAVYLCASSSIRGLAGGPYEQYFGPGTRLTVT.

This chain joins TRBV7-6 and TRBJ2-3; 8 nucleotides align to TRBD1. This CDR3 has 11 residues. Germline V lookup: CDR1 SGHVS, CDR2 FNYEAQ. V lost 1 base and J lost 13; bases outside the gene matches: 1. The CDR3: CASSLDRGKYF. The DNA of the CDR3 is TGTGCCAGCAGCTTAGACAGGGGGAAGTATTTT.

This CDR3 reads CASSIGESQGDEQFF. The CDR3 DNA is TGTGCCAGTAGTATAGGGGAATCACAGGGGGATGAGCAGTTCTTC. The chain uses TRBV19 and TRBJ2-1, with TRBD1 identical over 8 bases. Unmatched junction bases numbered 7, after V lost 1 base and J lost 8 bases. CDR3 length: 15 residues. In germline, CDR1 is LNHDA, CDR2 SQIVND (reference sequence).

The chain employs TRBV6-6 and TRBJ2-1; a weak D match, TRBD2 (7 bases). The CDR3 has 13 residues. CDR1 MNHNY and CDR2 SVGAGI come from the germline V gene (reference sequence). V lost 2 bases to trimming and J lost 8 bases, with 10 bases between them. This CDR3 reads CASSYRGAHEQFF. CDR3 nucleotide sequence: TGTGCCAGCAGTTACCGGGGGGCGCATGAGCAGTTCTTC.

Concerning this clone itself: Other DNA sequences in this sample translate to the same CDR3. This chain joins TRBV11-3 and TRBJ2-7, with TRBD2 as a possible D gene (5 bases). Germline V gene lookup returns CDR1 SGHNT and CDR2 YENEEA. Trimming removed 5 bases at V and 3 bases at J, with 8 bases between. The CDR3 contains 12 residues. The CDR3 sequence: CASSQGSYEQYF. As DNA, the CDR3 is TGTGCCAGCAGCCAAGGGAGCTACGAGCAGTACTTC.

Details on this clone: It is unclear where the CDR3 begins or ends on the DNA, so no DNA is shown, and the CDR3 is as TCRdb lists it. This chain joins TRBV27 and TRBJ2-3; TRBD1 is taken as the D call from the table, unchecked against the DNA. The germline CDR1 and CDR2 sequences are MNHEY and SMNVEV (reference sequence). The CDR3 comprises 15 residues, both ends counted. This chain's CDR3 is CASSFFGQPSDTQYF.

The chain couples TRBV7-6 to TRBJ2-7; D is perhaps TRBD2 (6 bases). CDR3 length: 13 residues. CDR1 and CDR2 (germline): SGHVS, FNYEAQ. V lost 6 bases to trimming and J lost 5 bases, with 14 bases between them. CDR3 coding DNA: TGTGCCAGCAGTTCAGGTTGGGGGGACGAGCAGTACTTC. Encoded protein: CASSSGWGDEQYF.